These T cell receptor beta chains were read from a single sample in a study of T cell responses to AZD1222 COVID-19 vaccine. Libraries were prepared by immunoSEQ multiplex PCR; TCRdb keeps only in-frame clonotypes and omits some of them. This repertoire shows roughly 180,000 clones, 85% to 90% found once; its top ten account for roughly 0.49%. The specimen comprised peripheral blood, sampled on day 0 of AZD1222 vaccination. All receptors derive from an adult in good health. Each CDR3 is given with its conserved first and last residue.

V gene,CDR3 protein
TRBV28,CASSLNLGSGYTF
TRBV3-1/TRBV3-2,CASSQEGAATGELFF
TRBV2,CASRGGQWERGEKLFF
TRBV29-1,CSVEGGLRADTQYF
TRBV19,CASSWTGRNEQFF
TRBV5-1,CASSLTGTNEKLFF
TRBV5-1,CASSFQETQYF
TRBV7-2,CASSRDRISYEQYF
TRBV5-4,CASSSGGGLLSTDTQYF
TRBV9,CASSPRDSGNTIYF
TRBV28,CASSLGGLGEKLFF
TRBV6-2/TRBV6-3,CASSYYGAVSGNTIYF
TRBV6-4,CASSGLAGGQDTQYF
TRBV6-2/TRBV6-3,CASSSPGTDEKLFF
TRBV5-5,CASSLLSANTEAFF
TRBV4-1,CASSLESQETQYF
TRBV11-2,CASSLYGQGSEQFF
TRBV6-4,CASSDSLAGGNEQFF
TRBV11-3,CASSPLSGGLTGELFF
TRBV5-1,CASSLAFGQGAYEQYF
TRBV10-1,CASSPGQSNQPQHF
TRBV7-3,CASSPGGLTDTQYF
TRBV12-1,CASSFGTGGGQPQHF
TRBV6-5,CASSYRRGIAETQYF
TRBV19,CASSILGGSGNTIYF
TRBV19,CASTLRAGGQNTGELFF
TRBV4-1,CASSPVGDTQYF
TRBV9,CASSVRTTADEQFF
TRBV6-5,CGSVGSSSNYGYTF
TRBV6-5,CASRLGTSGSYEQYF
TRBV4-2,CASSQDGGLGDTQYF
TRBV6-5,CASSYRTGLTGELFF